This entry lists 19 T cell receptor beta chains sequenced from one sample in a study of blood T cell repertoires in COVID-19. Using immunoSEQ multiplex PCR, the repertoire was profiled, and TCRdb retains in-frame clones only, with some absent. The sample lists roughly 240,000 clones, 75% to 90% occurring once. The sample taken for sequencing was PBMCs or T cells enriched from blood (not recorded which). These receptors were obtained from a middle-aged man who had been exposed to COVID-19.

The rearrangement joins TRBV20-1 to TRBJ1-4; D remains unclear. This CDR3 is 13 amino acids long. V shed 3 bases and J shed 4 bases, with 9 bases lying between them. Germline-derived CDR1 and CDR2 are DFQATT and SNEGSKA (reference sequence). In nucleotides, the CDR3 is TGCAGTGCTAGTCCCGGGGTTAATGAAAAACTGTTTTTT. It translates to CSASPGVNEKLFF.

This chain connects TRBV28 to TRBJ1-1; a possible D gene is TRBD1 (6 bases). The V end was cut by 5 bases, the J end by 3 bases, with 10 bases between. From germline, CDR1 is MDHEN and CDR2 SYDVKM. This CDR3 comprises 13 residues. The CDR3 here is CASSGRGYTEAFF. Written as DNA, the CDR3 is TGTGCCAGCAGTGGCAGGGGTTACACTGAAGCTTTCTTT.

This clone was observed a single time. The chain carries TRBV5-1 and TRBJ1-3; D possibly corresponds to TRBD1 (5 bases). V gave up 1 base and J gave up 0 bases, with 11 bases separating them. The CDR3 has 16 amino acids. Germline CDR1 reads SGHRS; CDR2 reads YFSETQ. Here the CDR3 reads CASSLMAGNSGNTIYF. CDR3 coding DNA: TGCGCCAGCAGCTTGATGGCAGGGAACTCTGGAAACACCATATATTTT.

The CDR3 DNA follows: TGTGCCAGCAGCTTCGTGGGGGCAATCACAGATACGCAGTATTTT. Encoded protein: CASSFVGAITDTQYF. The rearrangement joins TRBV7-3 to TRBJ2-3; D is possibly TRBD1 (6 bases). Germline CDR1 and CDR2: SGHTA and FQGTGA. V was cut by 3 bases and J by 2 bases, with 12 bases left in between. CDR3 length: 15 amino acids.

J is TRBJ2-7 and V is TRBV5-1, with TRBD1 matching 9 bases. The germline V gene has CDR1 SGHRS and CDR2 YFSETQ. Trimming cost V 0 bases and J 0 bases; bases outside gene matches: 4. The CDR3 length is 16 residues. The CDR3 bases are TGCGCCAGCAGCTTGGGATCGACAGGGGGCTCCTACGAGCAGTACGTC. Translation gives CASSLGSTGGSYEQYV.

V gene TRBV5-1 combines with J gene TRBJ1-4; D call uncertain. Per germline, CDR1 SGHRS and CDR2 YFSETQ. Trimming took off 0 bases at V and 1 base at J, with 10 bases between the two ends. This CDR3 region has 16 residues. CDR3 sequence (DNA): TGCGCCAGCAGCTTGGACAGTTTTGGAACTAATGAAAAACTGTTTTTT. Translated, it gives CASSLDSFGTNEKLFF. The entire variable domain, with the rest obtained from reference TRBV5-1 and TRBJ1-4, is as follows: KAGVTQTPRYLIKTRGQQVTLSCSPISGHRSVSWYQQTPGQGLQFLFEYFSETQRNKGNFPGRFSGRQFSNSRSEMNVSTLELGDSALYLCASSLDSFGTNEKLFFGSGTQLSVL.

The V call is TRBV9, the J call TRBJ2-3, with TRBD2 identical over 11 bases. The CDR3 totals 16 residues. The V segment lost 3 bases and the J segment 2 bases; nucleotides outside the gene matches: 5. The germline gives CDR1 SGDLS, CDR2 YYNGEE. The CDR3 sequence: CASSAGTSGITDTQYF. CDR3 in DNA: TGTGCCAGCAGCGCCGGGACTAGCGGAATCACAGATACGCAGTATTTT.

The chain has TRBV5-4 and TRBJ2-7, with a weak D call TRBD1 (6 bases). The CDR3 sequence is 13 residues long. Germline values: CDR1 SGHNT, CDR2 YYREEE (reference sequence). Trimming shortened V by 4 bases and J by 4 bases, and 12 bases separated the two germline ends. The DNA for the CDR3 is TGTGCCAGCAGCGGGGAACAGGGTTACGAGCAGTACGTC. This encodes CASSGEQGYEQYV.

This clone was detected once. This chain's CDR3 is CASSVGRGIEQPQHF. CDR3 in DNA: TGTGCCAGCAGTGTTGGGCGGGGGATAGAGCAGCCCCAGCATTTT. The chain couples TRBV2 to TRBJ1-5, with D possibly being TRBD1 (5 bases). Trimming pared 4 bases from V and 7 bases from J, leaving 17 bases between. In germline, CDR1 is SNHLY, CDR2 FYNNEI. The CDR3 loop spans 15 amino acids.

The V call is TRBV18, the J call TRBJ2-3, with TRBD1 matching over 8 bases. Germline V gene sequence: CDR1 KGHSH, CDR2 LQKENI. The CDR3 is 16 amino acids. The ends lost 4 bases at V and 0 bases at J; junction bases unmatched: 6. The CDR3 spells CASSRRTGPSTDTQYF. The CDR3 DNA reads TGTGCCAGCTCACGCCGGACAGGGCCTAGCACAGATACGCAGTATTTT. Supplemented by reference TRBV18 and TRBJ2-3, the full variable domain reads NAGVMQNPRHLVRRRGQEARLRCSPMKGHSHVYWYRQLPEEGLKFMVYLQKENIIDESGMPKERFSAEFPKEGPSILRIQQVVRGDSAAYFCASSRRTGPSTDTQYFGPGTRLTVL.

This sequence joins TRBV4-2 and TRBJ1-3, with unresolved D. CDR3 length equals 15 residues. The germline CDR1 and CDR2 sequences are LGHNA and YNFKEQ. The ends were cut back, 4 bases at V and 0 bases at J, with 10 bases in the middle. The CDR3 DNA is TGTGCCAGCAGCCCCACTGGTGACTCTGGAAACACCATATATTTT. This gives the protein CASSPTGDSGNTIYF.

The J gene is TRBJ2-2, the V gene TRBV18; unclear D gene. Trimming removed 3 bases from V and 3 bases from J, with 11 bases in between. CDR3 size: 15 residues. Germline loops: CDR1 KGHSH, CDR2 LQKENI. The CDR3 loop reads CASSPSTLHTGELFF. The DNA of the CDR3 is TGTGCCAGCTCACCCTCGACATTACACACCGGGGAGCTGTTTTTT.

The V call is TRBV12-1, the J call TRBJ1-2; the DNA was not used to check the table's D call, TRBD1. TRBV12-1 is noted as a pseudogene. CDR3 length equals 16 residues. CDR3 sequence: CASSWVPGQGAGGYTF. The CDR3 bases are TGTGCCAGCAGCTGGGTCCCGGGACAGGGGGCCGGTGGCTACACCTTC.

This rearrangement joins TRBV19 to TRBJ1-2; 10 bases map to TRBD1. V lost 8 bases to trimming and J lost 7 bases; unmatched junction nucleotides: 10. Germline V gene lookup returns CDR1 LNHDA and CDR2 SQIVND (reference sequence). The CDR3 has 14 residues. The CDR3 spells CASWSPGQGFGYTF. The DNA of the CDR3 is TGTGCCAGTTGGAGCCCGGGACAGGGGTTTGGCTACACCTTC.

This rearrangement joins TRBV20-1 to TRBJ1-5, with a tentative D call TRBD1 (6 bases). The germline CDR1 and CDR2 sequences are DFQATT and SNEGSKA (reference sequence). V was cut by 3 bases and J by 5 bases, with 17 bases left in between. The CDR3 runs to 15 residues. CDR3 DNA: TGCAGTGCTAGTGTAGCCAGGGGTATTGATCAGCCCCAGCATTTT. This encodes CSASVARGIDQPQHF.

V usage is TRBV28 and J usage is TRBJ2-7; D gene unclear. Germline CDR1 reads MDHEN; CDR2 reads SYDVKM. The CDR3 is made up of 14 amino acids. V lost 5 bases to trimming and J lost 1 base, with 12 bases between them. The CDR3 DNA sequence: TGTGCCAGCAGTACGTTGGGCCTTTCCTACGAGCAGTACTTC. It translates to CASSTLGLSYEQYF. Supplemented by reference TRBV28 and TRBJ2-7, the full variable domain reads DVKVTQSSRYLVKRTGEKVFLECVQDMDHENMFWYRQDPGLGLRLIYFSYDVKMKEKGDIPEGYSVSREKKERFSLILESASTNQTSMYLCASSTLGLSYEQYFGPGTRLTVT.

The rearrangement uses TRBV6-5 and TRBJ1-3; 9 bases line up with TRBD1. Looked up from germline, CDR1 is MNHEY and CDR2 is SVGAGI. Unmatched junction bases numbered 11, after V lost 6 bases and J lost 8 bases. CDR3 size: 15 residues. The CDR3 DNA reads as TGTGCCAGCAGCTCCACCGGGACAGGGAGATACACCATATATTTT. It yields the protein CASSSTGTGRYTIYF.

V is TRBV3-1 (or the pseudogene TRBV3-2) and J is TRBJ1-1; D is undetermined. V lost 4 bases and J 3 bases, leaving 15 bases between the germline ends. This CDR3 spans 15 amino acids. Germline V gene data show CDR1 as LGHDT and CDR2 as YNNKEL (reference sequence). The CDR3 region is CASSPDGFSHTEAFF. The CDR3 DNA sequence: TGTGCCAGCAGCCCAGACGGGTTTTCGCACACTGAAGCTTTCTTT.

The V call is TRBV28, the J call TRBJ2-2; TRBD2 might be the D (6 bases). V was shortened by 5 bases and J by 0 bases, with 13 bases between the two germline ends. The CDR3 extends over 16 amino acids. Germline V gives CDR1 MDHEN, CDR2 SYDVKM. The CDR3 reads CASSPRSGANTGELFF. In DNA form, the CDR3 reads TGTGCCAGCAGTCCGAGGTCGGGAGCGAACACCGGGGAGCTGTTTTTT.